This passage covers 14 T cell receptor beta chains from one sample sequenced in a study of blood T cell repertoires in COVID-19. Some clones are missing from TCRdb's copy, which holds only in-frame ones; the method was immunoSEQ multiplex PCR. The table shows some 530,000 clones, with approximately 91% occurring only once. Sequenced input: PBMCs or T cells enriched from blood (not recorded which). These receptors originate from a woman aged 60-75 years who had recovered from COVID-19.

The chain combines TRBV3-1 (or the pseudogene TRBV3-2) with TRBJ1-3; unclear D gene. The germline CDR1 and CDR2 sequences are LGHDT and YNNKEL (reference sequence). This CDR3 spans 15 amino acids. V was shortened by 1 base and J by 0 bases, with 7 bases between the two germline ends. In DNA form, the CDR3 reads TGTGCCAGCAGCCAAGTGGTGAGCTCTGGAAACACCATATATTTT. This codes for CASSQVVSSGNTIYF.

This CDR3 reads CASSWTGYNRDGYTF. The DNA of the CDR3 is TGTGCCAGCAGTTGGACAGGGTATAATCGGGATGGCTACACCTTC. The chain carries TRBV27 and TRBJ1-2; TRBD1 matches 8 bases. With 4 bases clipped from V and 6 bases from J, the junction kept 10 bases outside the gene matches. The CDR3 is 15 residues long. Germline V CDR1 and CDR2: MNHEY, SMNVEV (reference sequence).

About this clone itself: Additional DNA sequences in this sample encode the identical CDR3. The rearrangement links TRBV7-2 to TRBJ2-3; possibly TRBD1 for D (5 bases). Germline lookup yields CDR1 SGHTA and CDR2 FQGNSA. The length of the CDR3 is 13 residues. V lost 5 bases and J 3 bases, leaving 9 bases between the germline ends. CDR3 region: CASSPRGTDTQYF. In nucleotides, the CDR3 is TGTGCCAGCAGCCCTAGGGGAACAGATACGCAGTATTTT.

The chain couples TRBV19 to TRBJ2-3; 7 nucleotides align to TRBD1. The CDR3 has 17 amino acids. Germline V gene sequence: CDR1 LNHDA, CDR2 SQIVND (reference sequence). After removal of 9 bases from V and 0 bases from J, the junction contained 15 bases not matched to a gene. CDR3 sequence (DNA): TGTGCCAGCCGATCGTCCTGGGGGACAGCTAGCACAGATACGCAGTATTTT. Its protein is CASRSSWGTASTDTQYF.

CDR3 amino acids: CASSSTGGYNSPLHF. Written as DNA, the CDR3 is TGTGCCAGCAGCTCGACAGGGGGCTATAATTCACCCCTCCACTTT. V and J are TRBV11-2 and TRBJ1-6; 9 bases fit TRBD1. V dropped 4 bases and J dropped 3; count of bases not matched to a gene: 1. Germline CDR1 reads SGHAT; CDR2 reads FQNNGV. The CDR3 consists of 15 residues.

The chain is built from TRBV12-5 and TRBJ1-6; 7 nucleotides line up with TRBD1. The CDR3 consists of 14 residues. The germline CDR1 and CDR2 sequences are LGHNT and FRNRAP. The junction had 4 bases not matched to a gene; V was cut back by 5 bases and J by 6 bases. The CDR3 sequence is CASGPGQPNSPLHF. The CDR3 DNA is TGTGCTAGTGGTCCGGGACAGCCTAATTCACCCCTCCACTTT.

This chain connects TRBV5-1 to TRBJ2-2; 10 bases fit TRBD1. The J segment lost 5 bases and the V segment lost 0 bases, leaving 4 bases of the junction unmatched. CDR3 size: 16 residues. Germline CDR1 SGHRS, CDR2 YFSETQ. CDR3 DNA: TGCGCCAGCAGCTTGGTTACGGGACAGGGGACCGGGGAGCTGTTTTTT. Protein: CASSLVTGQGTGELFF.

This sequence joins TRBV2 and TRBJ2-2, with TRBD2 as a possible D gene (5 bases). Germline CDR1 and CDR2: SNHLY and FYNNEI. Deletions cut 6 bases from V and 0 bases from J, with 11 bases between. The CDR3 contains 15 residues. The CDR3 loop is CASSTDGANTGELFF. In nucleotides, the CDR3 is TGTGCCAGCAGCACGGACGGGGCGAACACCGGGGAGCTGTTTTTT.

V usage is TRBV7-9 and J usage is TRBJ2-7; possibly TRBD2 for D (5 bases). V lost 1 base and J 12 bases, leaving 16 bases between the germline ends. CDR3 length equals 13 residues. Germline V gene data show CDR1 as SEHNR and CDR2 as FQNEAQ (reference sequence). CDR3: CASSLDLAPVWYF. In nucleotides, the CDR3 is TGTGCCAGCAGCTTAGATCTAGCTCCGGTGTGGTACTTC.

The V call is TRBV3-1 (or the pseudogene TRBV3-2), the J call TRBJ2-4, with 7 bases that match TRBD1. The CDR3 is 17 amino acids. V gave up 0 bases and J gave up 1 base; unmatched junction bases: 6. Germline V gives CDR1 LGHDT, CDR2 YNNKEL (reference sequence). This CDR3 is CASSQDPGGTAKNIQYF. CDR3 bases: TGTGCCAGCAGCCAAGATCCAGGGGGTACGGCCAAAAACATTCAGTACTTC.

V and J are TRBV6-1 and TRBJ1-1, with D perhaps matching TRBD1 (5 bases). The length of the CDR3 is 16 residues. Trimming took off 2 bases at V and 1 base at J, with 14 bases between the two ends. Germline CDR1 MNHNS, CDR2 SASEGT. The CDR3, as DNA: TGTGCCAGCAGTGAAATTGTGCGGACACAGAACACTGAAGCTTTCTTT. Protein sequence: CASSEIVRTQNTEAFF.

The CDR3 reads CASSPRQGYEQYF. The CDR3, as DNA: TGTGCCAGCAGCCCCCGGCAGGGCTACGAGCAGTACTTC. The gene calls are TRBV7-9 and TRBJ2-7; tentative D call: TRBD1 (5 bases). Germline V gene sequence: CDR1 SEHNR, CDR2 FQNEAQ (reference sequence). The V end lost 5 bases, the J end lost 3 bases, and 11 bases lay between the germline ends. The CDR3 covers 13 residues.

The rearrangement uses TRBV4-1 and TRBJ2-3, with 9 bases lining up with TRBD1. The germline V gene encodes CDR1 MGHRA and CDR2 YSYEKL. This CDR3 comprises 16 residues. Germline trimming cut 4 bases from V and 2 bases from J; bases unmatched to any gene: 7. The CDR3 here is CASSPTDRGNTDTQYF. The CDR3 DNA is TGCGCCAGCAGCCCTACGGACAGGGGTAACACAGATACGCAGTATTTT.

This clone came up once. Other DNA sequences in this sample translate to the same CDR3. CDR3 DNA sequence: TGCGCCAGCAGCTTGGTAGGGGCGCAGGGGACTGAAGCTTTCTTT. It specifies CASSLVGAQGTEAFF. This chain uses TRBV5-1 with TRBJ1-1; a possible D gene is TRBD1 (6 bases). This CDR3 has 15 amino acids. CDR1 and CDR2 (germline): SGHRS, YFSETQ. Deletions cut 0 bases from V and 5 bases from J, with 14 bases between.